This T cell receptor beta chain was documented in a study of CD8+CD57+ T cells in acquired aplastic anemia. Turning to the study itself: The sorted CD4+ and CD8+ cells yielded an average around 3 ug of DNA. Healthy donors averaged about 10 million reads for CD4+ cells.

About this clonotype itself: The antigen remains undetermined.

The study profiled TCR beta VDJ and CDR3 using genomic DNA as template. TCRdb used MiXCR to reprocess the reads, holding one entry per CDR3 protein. The repertoire holds about 420,000 distinct CDR3 sequences, roughly 64% seen once, with 3% to 5% in the top ten. Study conclusions and caveats: For CD8+ Simpson's diversity, patients and controls showed no significant difference. Overlapping CD8+ CDR3 repertoires of patients and controls contained some 30 shared sequences.

The V gene's germline CDR1 is SGHTA and CDR2 FQGTGA. The CDR3 is 13 residues long. Trimming stripped 2 bases from V and 15 bases from J, with 17 bases between. Material: sorted CD4+, CD8+, or CD8+CD57+ T cells (not recorded which) from PBMCs. The chain carries TRBV7-3 and TRBJ2-1; D is undetermined. This sequence originates from a human donor in good health, serving as a control. The CDR3 DNA sequence: TGTGCCAGCAGCTTAGGAATAGAGGATCTGCTGTTCTTC. Translating gives CASSLGIEDLLFF.